This T cell receptor (beta chain) came from a study of a mutant IDH1 vaccine in newly diagnosed glioma. Looking at the study overall: Males made up 62.5% and females roughly 38% of treated patients, whose mean age was around 40 years. Visit V12 was conducted at week 35 as the safety follow-up. Visit V13 came later, at week 47.

Generated by immunoSEQ multiplex PCR, the TCRdb table keeps only in-frame clones and is missing some. The table has about 50,000 clones, roughly 72% seen once. Regarding this clone: Antigen: not known.

Described time point: week 47, end of study. One vaccine dose held 300 ug of mutant IDH1 20-mer peptide and came with topical imiquimod. Every donor had a new WHO grade 3 or 4 astrocytoma that was IDH1-mutant, with loss of nuclear ATRX. Losses at the gene ends were 5 bases for V and 5 bases for J; bases not matched to a gene: 12. This CDR3 spans 16 amino acids. CDR1 is LGHNT, CDR2 FRNRAP, per germline. The clonotype was recovered from a woman aged 35 to 49 with glioma. Some clones in this sample may be carry-over from other donors' samples. This chain uses TRBV12-5 with TRBJ2-5, with 9 nucleotides matching TRBD1. Sequenced here: PBMCs, sampled from a glioma patient whose treatment included an IDH1 peptide vaccine. The CDR3 DNA follows: TGTGCTAGTGGTCTCGGGGACAGGGCAGATTTTGAGACCCAGTACTTC. This encodes CASGLGDRADFETQYF.